These 17 T cell receptor beta chains originate from one sample sequenced in a study of T cell clonality in common variable immunodeficiency. Using immunoSEQ multiplex PCR, the repertoire was profiled, and TCRdb retains in-frame clones only, with some absent. The repertoire yields around 39,000 clones, none seen only once; the top ten contain approximately 3.6%. The specimen was peripheral blood mononuclear cells. These receptors all stem from a person between 18 and 75 years old in good health.

The sample holds many counts of this clone. The CDR3 end is not reached by the read, which stops 3 residues before it; the germline J gene fills it in. This chain uses TRBV20-1 with TRBJ2-7; 8 bases align to TRBD1. This CDR3 has 15 amino acids. V lost 1 base, J lost 5 bases, and 10 bases stayed unmatched. The germline CDR1 and CDR2 sequences are DFQATT and SNEGSKA (reference sequence). The sequenced CDR3 bases are TGCAGTGCTAGAGGGAAACCAGGGGGCAAAGACGAG. Its protein is CSARGKPGGKDE. The whole CDR3 protein is CSARGKPGGKDEQYF.

In its sample, this clone was seen many times. The read stops 3 residues short of the end of the CDR3; the missing end is completed from the germline J gene. The chain links TRBV7-2 to TRBJ2-1, with D possibly being TRBD2 (6 bases). Germline loops: CDR1 SGHTA, CDR2 FQGNSA. Trimming took off 5 bases at V and 4 bases at J, with 15 bases between the two ends. The CDR3 covers 15 residues. CDR3 protein: CASSTTSTRYNEQFF. The CDR3 bases that were read are TGTGCCAGCAGCACTACTAGCACTCGGTACAATGAG.

This clone showed up many times. The CDR3 end falls 3 residues outside the read, so it is completed with the germline J gene. The chain carries TRBV2 and TRBJ2-7, with 7 bases matching TRBD2. There are 16 residues in the CDR3. Losses at the gene ends were 8 bases for V and 0 bases for J; bases not matched to a gene: 13. Germline CDR1 is SNHLY and CDR2 is FYNNEI. The CDR3: CASLTSAGPSSYEQYF. CDR3 DNA, as far as it was read: TGTGCCAGCTTAACTTCAGCGGGGCCCAGCTCCTACGAG.

This clone is classed as medium-sized. The CDR3 end lies 3 residues beyond the end of the read and is filled in from the germline J gene. The V call is TRBV19, the J call TRBJ2-3, with 8 positions matching TRBD2. Trimming took 6 bases from V and 2 from J; bases not matched to a gene: 4. CDR1 and CDR2 (germline): LNHDA, SQIVND (reference sequence). CDR3 length: 14 amino acids. The CDR3 DNA, read in part, is TGTGCCAGTAGGTGGACTAGCACCACAGATACG. As protein: CASRWTSTTDT. The full-length CDR3 reads as CASRWTSTTDTQYF.

The sample holds many counts of this clone. Read sequence stops 3 residues before the CDR3 end, and the germline J gene provides the missing end. The rearrangement joins TRBV2 to TRBJ1-2; D is perhaps TRBD1 (6 bases). V lost 2 bases and J lost 3, with 10 bases in between. Germline V gene sequence: CDR1 SNHLY, CDR2 FYNNEI. The CDR3 covers 14 residues. Partial CDR3 DNA: TGTGCCAGCAGTGAACAGGGGCCCTACTATGGC. Translation gives CASSEQGPYYG. The complete CDR3 sequence is CASSEQGPYYGYTF.

In this sample, this clone turned up many times. The read stops 3 residues short of the end of the CDR3; the missing end is completed from the germline J gene. This chain links TRBV5-1 with TRBJ2-2; weak D call: TRBD1 (6 bases). The CDR3 loop spans 15 amino acids. Per germline, CDR1 SGHRS and CDR2 YFSETQ. The sequenced CDR3 bases are TGCGCCAGCAGCTTGTTGGGGGCGGCTAATGAAAAG. This sequence encodes CASSLLGAANEK. The full-length CDR3 reads as CASSLLGAANEKLFF.

This clone was observed many times. The read terminates 3 residues ahead of where the CDR3 ends, so the germline J gene completes it. The chain employs TRBV5-1 and TRBJ2-2; 8 nucleotides match TRBD1. The CDR3 is 15 residues long. Per the germline V gene, CDR1 is SGHRS and CDR2 is YFSETQ. V gave up 1 base and J gave up 7 bases; unmatched junction bases: 6. The covered CDR3 bases are TGCGCCAGCAGCTTGTTACAGGGGGTAGGCGGGGAG. Its translation: CASSLLQGVGGE. The complete CDR3 sequence is CASSLLQGVGGELFF. The variable domain in full, completed from reference TRBV5-1 and TRBJ2-2, reads KAGVTQTPRYLIKTRGQQVTLSCSPISGHRSVSWYQQTPGQGLQFLFEYFSETQRNKGNFPGRFSGRQFSNSRSEMNVSTLELGDSALYLCASSLLQGVGGELFFGEGSRLTVL.

In its sample, this clone was seen a few times. The missing CDR3 end, 3 residues past where the read stops, is filled in from the germline J gene. The chain couples TRBV2 to TRBJ1-1; TRBD1 matches at 9 bases. The V gene's germline CDR1 is SNHLY and CDR2 FYNNEI. This CDR3 contains 13 residues. J gave up 2 bases and V 9 bases, and 4 bases lay outside the gene matches. The sequenced CDR3 bases are TGTGCCAGTGGGGACAGGGCCAACACTGAA. As protein: CASGDRANTE. In full, the CDR3 is CASGDRANTEAFF.

This clone was detected many times. The read is 3 residues too short to cover the CDR3 end, so that end is filled in from the germline J gene. The rearrangement joins TRBV5-1 to TRBJ1-1; the match to TRBD1 covers 11 bases. After removal of 4 bases from V and 5 bases from J, the junction contained 7 bases not matched to a gene. This CDR3 has 15 residues. Germline V gene sequence: CDR1 SGHRS, CDR2 YFSETQ. The CDR3 region is CASSGDRDRGTEAFF. The DNA read from the CDR3 is TGCGCCAGCAGCGGAGACCGGGACAGGGGGACTGAA. The full variable domain, its missing parts supplied by reference TRBV5-1 and TRBJ1-1, is KAGVTQTPRYLIKTRGQQVTLSCSPISGHRSVSWYQQTPGQGLQFLFEYFSETQRNKGNFPGRFSGRQFSNSRSEMNVSTLELGDSALYLCASSGDRDRGTEAFFGQGTRLTVV.

This clone was detected ten times or more. CDR3 DNA (partial): TGCGCCAGCAGGTCCGGGGTCTGGAACACTGAA. Translation: CASRSGVWNTE. In full, the CDR3 is CASRSGVWNTEAFF. V and J are TRBV4-1 and TRBJ1-1; no reliable D call. Sequencing ends 3 residues short of the CDR3 end; the germline J gene provides the rest. This CDR3 region has 14 residues. The V gene's germline CDR1 is MGHRA and CDR2 YSYEKL. V dropped 6 bases and J dropped 1 base, with 12 bases sitting between them.

This clone was detected only a few times. The read terminates 3 residues before the CDR3 end, so the remaining end is supplied by the germline J gene. The chain carries TRBV7-9 and TRBJ1-2; 9 bases agree with TRBD1. The CDR3 is 14 residues long. Germline-derived CDR1 and CDR2 are SEHNR and FQNEAQ (reference sequence). The CDR3 loop is CASRPGQGYNDYTF. Partial CDR3 DNA: TGTGCCAGCAGGCCGGGACAGGGCTACAATGAC.

This clone was seen repeatedly, ten times or more. Read data end 3 residues before the CDR3 end; the end is taken from the germline J gene. The gene calls are TRBV20-1 and TRBJ1-2; 8 bases match TRBD1. CDR1 and CDR2 (germline): DFQATT, SNEGSKA (reference sequence). This CDR3 has 15 residues. CDR3 bases read: TGCAGTGCTAGAGACCGGACAGGGTCGATTAGCGGC. Its protein is CSARDRTGSISG. The whole CDR3 region reads CSARDRTGSISGYTF.

This clone came up many times. The observed sequence ends 3 residues before the CDR3 terminus, with the missing tail filled in from the germline J gene. The identical CDR3 is also encoded by other nucleotide sequences in the sample. V and J are TRBV6-1 and TRBJ1-3; TRBD1 might be the D (5 bases). CDR1 and CDR2 from the germline V gene are MNHNS and SASEGT. The CDR3 covers 13 residues. V lost 4 bases to trimming and J lost 3 bases, with 7 bases between them. The CDR3 sequence: CASSGTNGNTIYF. The CDR3 bases that were read are TGTGCCAGCAGTGGGACAAATGGAAACACC.

As to this clone: The read ends 3 residues shy of where the CDR3 ends; the end is completed using the germline J gene. The chain combines TRBV30 with TRBJ2-2, with 7 bases that match TRBD1. CDR1 GTSNPN and CDR2 SVGIG come from the germline V gene (reference sequence). The CDR3 length is 14 residues. The covered CDR3 bases are TGTGCCTGGAGTCTTACAGGGGTTGGTGAAAAG. Protein sequence: CAWSLTGVGEK. The full CDR3 is CAWSLTGVGEKLFF.

This clone was seen only a few times. From the germline J gene comes the end of the CDR3, since the read stops 3 residues before it. The chain links TRBV20-1 to TRBJ2-3; TRBD2 aligns across 12 bases. V dropped 6 bases and J dropped 6; count of bases not matched to a gene: 4. Germline CDR1 reads DFQATT; CDR2 reads SNEGSKA (reference sequence). CDR3 length: 13 residues. The part of the CDR3 DNA that was read is TGCAGTGCCATGACTAGCGGGAGTGATACG. This gives the protein CSAMTSGSDT. The CDR3 in its entirety is CSAMTSGSDTQYF.

In this sample, this clone turned up a few times. The CDR3 is cut off 3 residues early in the read; its end comes from the germline J gene. V gene TRBV7-6 combines with J gene TRBJ1-2; 7 bases match TRBD1. CDR1 is SGHVS and CDR2 is FNYEAQ in the germline V gene. V shed 5 bases, J shed 7 bases, and the junction held 7 bases outside the gene matches. The CDR3 has 13 amino acids. Partial CDR3 DNA: TGTGCCAGCAGCCAGGCGCAGGGGGGTGGC. It codes for CASSQAQGGG. The full-length CDR3 reads as CASSQAQGGGYTF.

This clone was seen only a few times. The CDR3 end falls 3 residues outside the read, so it is completed with the germline J gene. The rearrangement uses TRBV30 and TRBJ2-2, with 8 bases lining up with TRBD1. This CDR3 region has 18 residues. Germline V gene data show CDR1 as GTSNPN and CDR2 as SVGIG (reference sequence). The part of the CDR3 DNA that was read is TGTGCCTGGAGTCGCACTAAGGCGACAGGGGATTATAATTCACCG. This gives the protein CAWSRTKATGDYNSP. From start to end, the CDR3 is CAWSRTKATGDYNSPLFF.